This T cell receptor (beta chain) was identified during a study of vaccination effects on CD4 cells after COVID-19 (dated by TCRdb to between 2022 and 2023). About the full investigation: Each participant got two doses of an mRNA SARS-CoV-2 vaccine, either BNT162b2 or mRNA-1273. In both COVID-19 convalescent patients and infection-naive vaccine recipients, the study compared SARS-CoV-2 spike-specific CD4+ TCR repertoires from before mRNA vaccination with those from after it. The full study included some eleven COVID-19 convalescent patients and a few SARS-CoV-2-naive healthy vaccine recipients. Cultures from other donors in the study were sequenced with the Oncomine TCR Beta short-read assay on an Illumina iSeq 100. Results the study describes overall, beyond this receptor: Both infection-induced and vaccine-induced clones contracted markedly at late post-vaccination timepoints, which is consistent with waning T cell responses. Among healthy vaccine recipients, nearly all vaccine-induced clones were SARS-CoV-2 mono-reactive, and only 1 of 255 was cross-reactive with common cold coronaviruses. Only a small number of convalescent patients were included, and no early post-infection timepoints were available, which limited the study.

About this clone itself: Its cognate antigen has yet to be identified. No qualities accompany the bases; no much larger clone lies one base away.

The library was produced with the immunoSEQ multiplex PCR assay. TCR beta CDR3 sequencing was performed on DNA from the cultured, isolated CD4+ T cells. On the authors' methods: The analysis removed non-productive TCR sequences, trimmed reads to the CDR3 region, and retained only CDR3s that were 7 or more amino acids long. Antigen-specific clonotypes were identified with the MANAFEST web app by comparing expansion in peptide wells against reference cultures. Positive clones required FDR<0.05 expansion versus reference and all other wells, odds ratio above 5, and frequency above 0.1% in two replicate wells. Cross-reactive clonotypes were defined as significantly expanded in SARS-CoV-2 spike wells and in at least one common cold coronavirus spike condition. CDR3 similarity was assessed by Levenshtein distance using the stringdist R package, and unrooted trees were constructed with ape in R 3.6.1. What TCRdb holds here is the immuneACCESS table cut down to in-frame rearrangements. Part of the clones is not present; checked against another copy, under half of the missing clones reflect an unresolved V gene, and the others are unexplained. V and J calls and clone size come straight from that table; D and trimming were deduced from the DNA. This sample holds about 23,000 clones; roughly 76% were observed only once. The top ten hold about 5% of the sample.

In the ViraFEST assay, PBMC were stimulated with viral peptide pools, and TCR sequencing was then used to find antigen-specific CD4+ T cell clonotypes based on their expansion. After around eleven days of culture, CD4+ T cells were isolated with the EasySep CD4+ T cell isolation kit. Healthy vaccine recipients had no prior SARS-CoV-2 infection, confirmed by negative nucleocapsid antibodies before and after vaccination. Approximately 2 million PBMC per well were cultured in IMDM with about 5.1% human AB serum, around 9.1 IU/ml IL-2 and gentamicin, plus 10 ug/ml peptides. Half of the culture medium was replaced with fresh IL-2-containing medium on days 3 and 7. Unless noted otherwise, every peptide stimulation condition was cultured in triplicate wells. PBMC were separated from whole blood using Ficoll-Paque Plus gradient centrifugation and were then either cryopreserved at -140C or used fresh. The overlapping peptide pools covered the spike proteins of SARS-CoV-2 as well as those of the common cold coronaviruses HCoV-NL63, HCoV-OC43 and HCoV-229E. Genomic DNA was extracted from cultured CD4+ T cells with the QIAamp micro DNA kit.

At the junction V is shortened by 0 bases and J by 3 bases, with 6 bases in between. CDR1 and CDR2 are drawn from the germline V gene: MRHNA, SNTAGT. Taken from cysteine to phenylalanine, the CDR3 has 15 residues. The entry retains the CDR3 DNA only, 45 bases that are in frame from base 1. This receptor chain uses TRBV6-4 and TRBJ2-6; the D region may be TRBD1 or TRBD2, each matching 5 bases equally. The receptor was derived from a human donor who received a COVID-19 vaccine. Material: CD4+ T cells from PBMCs cultured with SARS-CoV-2 spike peptides, obtained before COVID-19 vaccination. In light of the paper, this sample's cell subset or site label describes: SARS-CoV-2 spike overlapping peptide pool stimulation. The CDR3 region reads CASSDSRGGANVLTF. The DNA is as follows: TGTGCCAGCAGTGACTCGAGGGGTGGGGCCAACGTCCTGACTTTC.